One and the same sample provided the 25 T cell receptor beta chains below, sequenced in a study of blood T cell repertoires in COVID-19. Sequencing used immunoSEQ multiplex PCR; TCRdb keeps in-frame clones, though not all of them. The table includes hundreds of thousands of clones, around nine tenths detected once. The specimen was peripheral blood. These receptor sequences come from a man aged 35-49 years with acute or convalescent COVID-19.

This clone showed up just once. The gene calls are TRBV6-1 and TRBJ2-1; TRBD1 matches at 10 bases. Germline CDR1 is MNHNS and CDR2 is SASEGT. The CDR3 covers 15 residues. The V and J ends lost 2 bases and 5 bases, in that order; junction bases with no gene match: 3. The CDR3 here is CASSEWTGGNNEQFF. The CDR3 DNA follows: TGTGCCAGCAGTGAATGGACAGGGGGGAACAATGAGCAGTTCTTC.

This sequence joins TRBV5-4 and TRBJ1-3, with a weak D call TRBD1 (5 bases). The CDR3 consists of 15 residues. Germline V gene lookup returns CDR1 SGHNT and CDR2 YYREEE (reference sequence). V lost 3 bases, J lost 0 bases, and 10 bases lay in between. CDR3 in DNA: TGTGCCAGCAGCTCAGGGACTGACTCTGGAAACACCATATATTTT. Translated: CASSSGTDSGNTIYF.

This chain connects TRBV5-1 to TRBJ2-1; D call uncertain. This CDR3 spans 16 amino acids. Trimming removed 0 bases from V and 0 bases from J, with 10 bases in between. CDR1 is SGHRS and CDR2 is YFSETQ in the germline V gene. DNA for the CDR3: TGCGCCAGCAGCTTGGCCCCCGGTACCTCCTACAATGAGCAGTTCTTC. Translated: CASSLAPGTSYNEQFF.

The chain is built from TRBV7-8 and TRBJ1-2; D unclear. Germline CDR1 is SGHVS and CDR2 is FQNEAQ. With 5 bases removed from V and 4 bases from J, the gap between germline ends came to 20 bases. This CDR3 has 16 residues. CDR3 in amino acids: CASSPEGGRWGYGYTF. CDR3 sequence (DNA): TGTGCCAGCAGCCCCGAGGGAGGGCGCTGGGGCTATGGCTACACCTTC.

CDR3 DNA: TGTGCCAGCAGCCGCGCCGGTCGGACAGATACCTACAATGAGCAGTTCTTC. It specifies CASSRAGRTDTYNEQFF. V is TRBV11-2 and J is TRBJ2-1, with D perhaps TRBD1 (6 bases). Trimming removed 5 bases at V and 2 bases at J, with 19 bases between. The germline gives CDR1 SGHAT, CDR2 FQNNGV. The CDR3 extends over 17 amino acids. Full variable domain (outside the CDR3, taken from reference TRBV11-2 and TRBJ2-1): EAGVAQSPRYKIIEKRQSVAFWCNPISGHATLYWYQQILGQGPKLLIQFQNNGVVDDSQLPKDRFSAERLKGVDSTLKIQPAKLEDSAVYLCASSRAGRTDTYNEQFFGPGTRLTVL.

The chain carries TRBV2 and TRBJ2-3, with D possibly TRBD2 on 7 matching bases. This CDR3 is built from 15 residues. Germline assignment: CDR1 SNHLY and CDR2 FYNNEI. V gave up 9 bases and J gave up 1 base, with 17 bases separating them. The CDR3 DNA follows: TGTGCCAGTTCTAAGGGGGGGGCAGGCACAGATACGCAGTATTTT. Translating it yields CASSKGGAGTDTQYF.

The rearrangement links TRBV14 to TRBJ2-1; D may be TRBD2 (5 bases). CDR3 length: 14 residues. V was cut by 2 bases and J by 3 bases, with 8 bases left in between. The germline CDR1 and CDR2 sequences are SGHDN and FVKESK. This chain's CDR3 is CASSQFGVYNEQFF. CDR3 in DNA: TGTGCCAGCAGCCAATTCGGGGTCTACAATGAGCAGTTCTTC.

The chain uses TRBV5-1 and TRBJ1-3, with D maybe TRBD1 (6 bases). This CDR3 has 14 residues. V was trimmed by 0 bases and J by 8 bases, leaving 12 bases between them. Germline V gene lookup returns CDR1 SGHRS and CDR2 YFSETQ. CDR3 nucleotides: TGCGCCAGCAGCTTGGGGGACATCCGACACACCATATATTTT. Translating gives CASSLGDIRHTIYF. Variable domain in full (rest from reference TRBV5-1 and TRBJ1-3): KAGVTQTPRYLIKTRGQQVTLSCSPISGHRSVSWYQQTPGQGLQFLFEYFSETQRNKGNFPGRFSGRQFSNSRSEMNVSTLELGDSALYLCASSLGDIRHTIYFGEGSWLTVV.

This chain's CDR3 is CASIDQNTGELFF. In DNA, the CDR3 is TGTGCCAGCATAGATCAAAACACCGGGGAGCTGTTTTTT. The gene calls are TRBV28 and TRBJ2-2; D gene ambiguous. V shed 7 bases and J shed 2 bases, with 8 bases lying between them. Germline lookup yields CDR1 MDHEN and CDR2 SYDVKM. The CDR3 totals 13 residues.

The CDR3 sequence: CASTEGVGQPQHF. The CDR3 nucleotides are TGTGCCAGTACGGAGGGTGTGGGTCAGCCCCAGCATTTT. The chain couples TRBV27 to TRBJ1-5; no clear D. V lost 9 bases, J lost 6 bases, and 15 bases lay in between. Germline assignment: CDR1 MNHEY and CDR2 SMNVEV (reference sequence). There are 13 residues in the CDR3.

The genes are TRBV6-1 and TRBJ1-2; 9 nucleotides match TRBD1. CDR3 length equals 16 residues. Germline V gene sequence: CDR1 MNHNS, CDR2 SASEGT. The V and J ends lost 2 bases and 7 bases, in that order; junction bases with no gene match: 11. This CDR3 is CASSELPGQGYFGYTF. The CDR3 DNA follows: TGTGCCAGCAGTGAACTCCCGGGACAGGGTTATTTTGGCTACACCTTC.

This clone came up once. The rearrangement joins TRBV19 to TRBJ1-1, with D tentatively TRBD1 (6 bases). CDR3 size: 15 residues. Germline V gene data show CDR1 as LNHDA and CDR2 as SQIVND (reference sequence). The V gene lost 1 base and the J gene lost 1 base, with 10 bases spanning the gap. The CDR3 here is CASSIGPRGNTEAFF. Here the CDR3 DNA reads TGTGCCAGTAGTATAGGTCCCAGGGGGAACACTGAAGCTTTCTTT.

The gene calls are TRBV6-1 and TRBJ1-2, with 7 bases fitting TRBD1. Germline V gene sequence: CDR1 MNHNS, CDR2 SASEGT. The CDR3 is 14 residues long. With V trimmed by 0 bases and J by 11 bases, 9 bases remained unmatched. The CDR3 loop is CASSEAPGQWFYTF. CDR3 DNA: TGTGCCAGCAGTGAAGCGCCGGGACAGTGGTTTTACACCTTC.

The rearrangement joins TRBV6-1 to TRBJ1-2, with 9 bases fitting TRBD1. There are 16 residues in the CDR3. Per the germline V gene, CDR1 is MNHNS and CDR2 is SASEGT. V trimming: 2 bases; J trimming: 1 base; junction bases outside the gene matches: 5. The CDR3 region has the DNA TGTGCCAGCAGTGAAAAGGGGACAGGGTTTAACTATGGCTACACCTTC. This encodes CASSEKGTGFNYGYTF.

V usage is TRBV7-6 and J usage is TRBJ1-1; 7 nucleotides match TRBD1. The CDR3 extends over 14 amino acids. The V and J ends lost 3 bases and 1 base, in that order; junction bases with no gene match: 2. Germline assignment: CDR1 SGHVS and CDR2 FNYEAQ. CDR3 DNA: TGTGCCAGCAGCTTGGGGACAGAGAACACTGAAGCTTTCTTT. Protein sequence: CASSLGTENTEAFF.

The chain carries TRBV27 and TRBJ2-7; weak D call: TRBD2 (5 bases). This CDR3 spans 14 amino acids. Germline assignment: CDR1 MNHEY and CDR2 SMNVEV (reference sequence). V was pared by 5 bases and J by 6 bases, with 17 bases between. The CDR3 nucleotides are TGTGCCAGCAGTCCTCTAGGGAGACTTAGCGAGCAGTACTTC. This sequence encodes CASSPLGRLSEQYF.

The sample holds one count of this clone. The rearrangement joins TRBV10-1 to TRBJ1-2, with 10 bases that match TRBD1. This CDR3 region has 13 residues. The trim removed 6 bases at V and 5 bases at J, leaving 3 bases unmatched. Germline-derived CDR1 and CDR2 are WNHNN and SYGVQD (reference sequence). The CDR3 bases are TGCGCCAGCAGCCCGGACAGGGGGTATGGCTACACCTTC. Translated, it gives CASSPDRGYGYTF.

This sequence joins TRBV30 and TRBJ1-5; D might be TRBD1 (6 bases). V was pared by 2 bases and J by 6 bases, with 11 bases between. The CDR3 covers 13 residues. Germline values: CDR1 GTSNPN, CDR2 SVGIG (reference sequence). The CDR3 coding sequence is TGTGCCTGGAGTAAACAGGGATCTCAGCCCCAGCATTTT. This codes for CAWSKQGSQPQHF.

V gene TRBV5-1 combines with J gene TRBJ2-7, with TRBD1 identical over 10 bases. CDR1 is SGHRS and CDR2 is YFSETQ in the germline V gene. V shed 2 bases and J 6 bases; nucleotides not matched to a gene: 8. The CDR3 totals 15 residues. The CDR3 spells CASSFSGTGVSEQYF. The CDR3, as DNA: TGCGCCAGCAGCTTTTCCGGGACAGGGGTCAGCGAGCAGTACTTC.

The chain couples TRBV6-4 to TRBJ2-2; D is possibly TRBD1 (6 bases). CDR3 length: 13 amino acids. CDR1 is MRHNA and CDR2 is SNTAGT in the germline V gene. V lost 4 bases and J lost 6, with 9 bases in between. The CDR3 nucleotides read TGTGCCAGCAGTGCCAGGACAGCCGGGGAGCTGTTTTTT. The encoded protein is CASSARTAGELFF.

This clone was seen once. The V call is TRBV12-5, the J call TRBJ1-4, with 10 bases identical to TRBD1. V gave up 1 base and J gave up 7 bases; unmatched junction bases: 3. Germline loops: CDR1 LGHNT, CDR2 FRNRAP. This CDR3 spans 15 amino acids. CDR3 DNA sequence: TGTGCTAGTGGTTTGGACGGGACAGGGGCTGAAAAACTGTTTTTT. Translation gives CASGLDGTGAEKLFF.

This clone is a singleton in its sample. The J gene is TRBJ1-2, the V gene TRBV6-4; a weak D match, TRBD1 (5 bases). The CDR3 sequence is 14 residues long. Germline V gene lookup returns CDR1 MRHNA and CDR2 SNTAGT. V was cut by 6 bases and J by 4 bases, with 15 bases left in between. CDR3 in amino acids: CASRGPGGTYGYTF. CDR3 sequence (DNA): TGTGCCAGCAGAGGTCCCGGGGGGACCTATGGCTACACCTTC.

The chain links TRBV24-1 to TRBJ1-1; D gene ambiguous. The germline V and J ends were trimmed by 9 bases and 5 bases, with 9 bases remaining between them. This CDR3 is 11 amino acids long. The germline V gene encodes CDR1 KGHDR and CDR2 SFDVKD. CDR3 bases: TGTGCCACCGGGAGTACAACTGAAGCTTTCTTT. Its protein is CATGSTTEAFF.

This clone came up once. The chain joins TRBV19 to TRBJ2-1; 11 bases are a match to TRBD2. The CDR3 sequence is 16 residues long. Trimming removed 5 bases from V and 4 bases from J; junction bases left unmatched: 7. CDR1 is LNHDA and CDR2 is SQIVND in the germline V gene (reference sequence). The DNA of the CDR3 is TGTGCCAGTAGTCCTTCTAGCGGGGGGTTTTACAATGAGCAGTTCTTC. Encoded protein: CASSPSSGGFYNEQFF.

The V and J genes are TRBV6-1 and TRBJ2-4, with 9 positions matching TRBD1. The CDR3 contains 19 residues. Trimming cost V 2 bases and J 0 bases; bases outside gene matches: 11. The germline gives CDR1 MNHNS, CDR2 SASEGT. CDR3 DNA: TGTGCCAGCAGTGAATCTCAACAGGGGGCAAAGATAGCCAAAAACATTCAGTACTTC. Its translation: CASSESQQGAKIAKNIQYF.